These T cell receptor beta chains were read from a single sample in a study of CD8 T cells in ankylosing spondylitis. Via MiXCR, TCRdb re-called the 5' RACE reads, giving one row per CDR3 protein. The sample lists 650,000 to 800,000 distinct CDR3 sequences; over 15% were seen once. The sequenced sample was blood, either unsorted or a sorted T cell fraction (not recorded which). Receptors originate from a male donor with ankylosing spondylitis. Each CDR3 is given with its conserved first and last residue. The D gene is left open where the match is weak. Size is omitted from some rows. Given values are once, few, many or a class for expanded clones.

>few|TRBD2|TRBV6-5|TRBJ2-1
CASSYSASGSPFQFF
TGTGCCAGCAGTTACTCGGCTAGCGGGAGTCCGTTCCAGTTCTTC
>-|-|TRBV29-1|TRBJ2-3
CSVDWREIPDTQYF
TGCAGCGTTGACTGGAGGGAAATCCCAGATACGCAGTATTTT
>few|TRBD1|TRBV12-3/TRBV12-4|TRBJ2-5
CASSLTLGQGFGTQYF
TGTGCCAGCAGTTTAACGCTGGGACAGGGGTTTGGGACCCAGTACTTC
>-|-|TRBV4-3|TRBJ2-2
CASSQGVAENTGELFF
TGCGCCAGCAGCCAAGGGGTTGCGGAGAACACCGGGGAGCTGTTTTTT
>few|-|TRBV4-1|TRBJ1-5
CASSRTNIPYGPQHF
TGCGCCAGCAGCCGAACAAATATACCCTATGGACCCCAGCATTTT
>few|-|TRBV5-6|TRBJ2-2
CASSLTGYRTGELFF
TGTGCCAGCAGCTTGACGGGGTATAGGACCGGGGAGCTGTTTTTT
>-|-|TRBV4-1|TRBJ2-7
CASSQDRGTLYEQYF
TGCGCCAGCAGCCAAGACCGGGGGACCCTCTACGAGCAGTACTTC
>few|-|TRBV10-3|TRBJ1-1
CAISEAGGSYGEAFF
TGTGCCATCAGTGAGGCGGGGGGTAGCTATGGTGAAGCTTTCTTT
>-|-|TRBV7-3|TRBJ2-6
CASSGHPGLSSGANVLTF
TGTGCCAGCAGTGGCCATCCGGGACTCTCATCTGGGGCCAACGTCCTGACTTTC
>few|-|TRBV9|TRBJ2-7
CASRLQEYEQYF
TGTGCCAGCAGACTTCAGGAGTACGAGCAGTACTTC
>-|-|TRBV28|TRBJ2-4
CASSPWGTAKNIQYF
TGTGCCAGCAGTCCCTGGGGTACAGCCAAAAACATTCAGTACTTC
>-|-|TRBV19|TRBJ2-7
CASSIYLGEQYF
TGTGCCAGTAGTATATACTTGGGCGAGCAGTACTTC
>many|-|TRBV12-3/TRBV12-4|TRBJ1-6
CASSSREGSPLHF
TGTGCCAGCAGTTCAAGGGAGGGATCACCCCTCCACTTT
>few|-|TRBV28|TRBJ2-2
CASSFPAPNTGELFF
TGTGCCAGCAGTTTTCCGGCTCCGAACACCGGGGAGCTGTTTTTT
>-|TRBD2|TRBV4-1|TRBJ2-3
CASSQASAGTSYDTQYF
TGCGCCAGCAGCCAAGCCTCAGCCGGGACTAGTTATGATACGCAGTATTTT
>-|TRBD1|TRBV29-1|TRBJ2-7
CSVSETGDITNEQYF
TGCAGCGTTTCAGAGACAGGGGATATAACCAACGAGCAGTACTTC
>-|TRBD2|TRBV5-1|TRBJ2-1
CASSPGTSGMIPYNEQFF
TGCGCCAGCAGCCCGGGGACTAGCGGGATGATCCCCTACAATGAGCAGTTCTTC
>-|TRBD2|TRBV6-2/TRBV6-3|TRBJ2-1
CASSLGLAGIVEQFF
TGTGCCAGCAGTCTGGGACTAGCGGGAATTGTTGAGCAGTTCTTC
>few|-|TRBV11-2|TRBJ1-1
CASRDTSMNTEAFF
TGTGCCAGCAGGGACACCTCAATGAACACTGAAGCTTTCTTT
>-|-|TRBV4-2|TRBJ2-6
CASSQVVLGSGANVLTF
TGTGCCAGCAGCCAAGTTGTGTTGGGCTCTGGGGCCAACGTCCTGACTTTC
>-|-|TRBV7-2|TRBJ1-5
CASSLEGWQPQHF
TGTGCCAGCAGCTTAGAGGGTTGGCAGCCCCAGCATTTT
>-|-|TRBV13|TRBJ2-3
CASSLIGRDPTDTQYF
TGTGCCAGCAGCTTAATCGGCAGGGACCCCACAGATACGCAGTATTTT
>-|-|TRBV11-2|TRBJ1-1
CASSNPPTVNTEAFF
TGTGCCAGCAGCAACCCGCCGACAGTGAACACTGAAGCTTTCTTT
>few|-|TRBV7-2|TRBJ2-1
CASSLGPRSSNEQFF
TGTGCCAGCAGCCTAGGACCGCGATCCTCCAATGAGCAGTTCTTC
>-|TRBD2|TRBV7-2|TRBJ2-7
CASSLPLSGRVSYEQYF
TGTGCCAGCAGCTTACCCCTTAGCGGGAGGGTCTCCTACGAGCAGTACTTC
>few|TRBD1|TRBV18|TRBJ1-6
CASSPQPGQGARNSPLHF
TGTGCCAGCTCACCACAGCCGGGACAGGGGGCGCGTAATTCACCCCTCCACTTT
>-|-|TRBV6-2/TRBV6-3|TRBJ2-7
CASSYTRSYEQYF
TGTGCCAGCAGTTATACAAGGTCCTACGAGCAGTACTTC
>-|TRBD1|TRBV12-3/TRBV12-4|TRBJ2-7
CASTYGQGINEQYF
TGTGCCAGCACCTACGGACAGGGTATCAACGAGCAGTACTTC
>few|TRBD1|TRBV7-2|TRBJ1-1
CASSVQQGPNTEAFF
TGTGCCAGCAGCGTACAACAGGGGCCTAACACTGAAGCTTTCTTT
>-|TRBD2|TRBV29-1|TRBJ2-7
CSPERGASGAPVRDYEQYF
TGCAGCCCGGAAAGAGGGGCTAGCGGGGCCCCAGTTCGGGACTACGAGCAGTACTTC
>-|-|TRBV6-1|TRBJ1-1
CASSEGSMYRDAFF
TGTGCCAGCAGTGAAGGATCCATGTACAGGGACGCTTTCTTT
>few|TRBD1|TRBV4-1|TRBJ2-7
CASSQVPTGPYEQYF
TGCGCCAGCAGCCAGGTCCCGACAGGGCCCTACGAGCAGTACTTC
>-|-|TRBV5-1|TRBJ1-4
CASSLGRGLIRATNEKLFF
TGCGCCAGCAGCTTGGGGCGAGGACTAATTAGGGCAACTAATGAAAAACTGTTTTTT
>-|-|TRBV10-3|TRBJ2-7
CAISESGRGRGPYEQYF
TGTGCCATCAGTGAGTCCGGGCGGGGAAGGGGCCCCTACGAGCAGTACTTC
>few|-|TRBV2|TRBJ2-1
CASSRRSQALYEQFF
TGTGCCAGCAGCCGTAGGTCCCAAGCTTTGTATGAGCAGTTCTTC
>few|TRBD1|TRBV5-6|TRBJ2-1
CASSLEGTGIYNEQFF
TGTGCCAGCAGCTTGGAGGGGACAGGCATCTACAATGAGCAGTTCTTC
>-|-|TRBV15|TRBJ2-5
CATGASFETQYF
TGTGCCACTGGAGCTAGCTTTGAGACCCAGTACTTC
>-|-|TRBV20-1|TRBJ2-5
CSAVKGLLQETQYF
TGCAGTGCTGTGAAGGGACTCCTCCAAGAGACCCAGTACTTC
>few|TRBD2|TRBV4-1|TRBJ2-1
CASSQEGLLAGNEQFF
TGCGCCAGCAGCCAAGAGGGCCTACTAGCGGGTAATGAGCAGTTCTTC
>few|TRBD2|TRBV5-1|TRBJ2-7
CASSLALAGGTSYEQYF
TGCGCCAGCAGCTTGGCACTAGCGGGGGGTACGTCCTACGAGCAGTACTTC
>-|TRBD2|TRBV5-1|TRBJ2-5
CASSPGTSGGLRETQYF
TGCGCCAGCAGCCCTGGGACTAGCGGGGGCCTCAGGGAGACCCAGTACTTC
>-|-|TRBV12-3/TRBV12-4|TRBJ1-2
CASSYRQSNYGYTF
TGTGCCAGCAGTTATCGACAGTCCAACTATGGCTACACCTTC
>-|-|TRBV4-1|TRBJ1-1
CASSPWTVTNTEAFF
TGCGCCAGCAGCCCTTGGACGGTGACGAACACTGAAGCTTTCTTT
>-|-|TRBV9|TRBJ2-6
CASSRGDHGANVLTF
TGTGCCAGCAGCCGAGGGGATCATGGGGCCAACGTCCTGACTTTC
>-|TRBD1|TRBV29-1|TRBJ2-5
CSVGGTPGQGGRETQYF
TGCAGCGTTGGGGGGACACCGGGACAGGGAGGACGAGAGACCCAGTACTTC
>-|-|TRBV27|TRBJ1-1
CASSLSGGLTEAFF
TGTGCCAGCAGTTTGTCTGGAGGACTCACTGAAGCTTTCTTT
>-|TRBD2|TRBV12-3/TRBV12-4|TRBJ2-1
CASVAGGPKQFF
TGTGCCAGCGTGGCGGGGGGGCCTAAGCAGTTCTTC
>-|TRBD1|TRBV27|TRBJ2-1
CASSLGTDSYNEQFF
TGTGCCAGCAGTTTAGGGACAGATTCCTACAATGAGCAGTTCTTC
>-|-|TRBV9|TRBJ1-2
CASSVGAKQGYTF
TGTGCCAGCAGCGTAGGAGCCAAGCAGGGCTACACCTTC
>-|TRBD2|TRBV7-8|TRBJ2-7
CASSPFLIGGDGESDYEQYF
TGTGCCAGCAGCCCCTTCCTGATCGGGGGGGATGGGGAGTCAGACTACGAGCAGTACTTC
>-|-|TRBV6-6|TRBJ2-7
CASSYLGREQYF
TGTGCCAGCAGTTACTTGGGGAGGGAGCAGTACTTC
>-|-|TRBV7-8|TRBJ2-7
CASSLAGGGGEQYF
TGTGCCAGCAGCCTAGCTGGGGGAGGGGGCGAGCAGTACTTC
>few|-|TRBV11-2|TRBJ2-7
CASSSRAYEQYF
TGTGCCAGCAGCAGCAGGGCCTACGAGCAGTACTTC
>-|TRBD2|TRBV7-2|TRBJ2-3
CASSFGTRSTDTQYF
TGTGCCAGCAGCTTTGGGACTAGAAGCACAGATACGCAGTATTTT
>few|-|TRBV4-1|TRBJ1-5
CASSQEVTSEYNQPQHF
TGCGCCAGCAGCCAAGAAGTAACATCCGAATACAATCAGCCCCAGCATTTT
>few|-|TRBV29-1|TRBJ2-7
CSSGLPYEQYF
TGCAGCTCCGGGCTTCCCTACGAGCAGTACTTC